This T cell receptor (beta chain) was observed in a study of graft-versus-host responses after intestinal transplantation. About this clone itself: Its antigen is not known.

Produced via immunoSEQ multiplex PCR; TCRdb's table is partial and in-frame only. The sample contains fewer than 120,000 clones, around 93% of which appear only once. The CDR3 is 16 amino acids. Germline V gene sequence: CDR1 MNHEY, CDR2 SVGAGI. The V gene end was trimmed by 4 bases and the J gene end by 1 base; junction bases not matched to a gene: 6. The origin of this receptor is a human donor who received an intestinal transplant. The sample consisted of unstimulated CD8+ T cells sorted from spleen or lymph node cells, taken before intestinal transplant. The chain combines TRBV6-5 with TRBJ2-1; 8 bases map to TRBD2. In DNA form, the CDR3 reads TGTGCCAGCAGTTCCCCTAGCGGGTCATCCTACAATGAGCAGTTCTTC. Encoded protein: CASSSPSGSSYNEQFF.